This T cell receptor beta chain was found in a study of early T cells in non-severe SARS-CoV-2 infection. About the research overall: Whole-blood bulk RNA, unsorted, was sequenced, and chains were unpaired. The study's findings and limits: Missing private and CD4 specificities, VDJdb matching favored anti-spike CD8 responses.

Individual cDNA molecules received unique molecular identifiers. MiXCR, run by TCRdb on the 5' RACE reads, gives a single entry per CDR3 protein. The sample includes about 83,000 distinct CDR3 sequences, approximately 13% of them seen just once. The CDR3 sequence is 15 residues long. Per the germline V gene, CDR1 is SGHDN and CDR2 is FVKESK. V was trimmed by 3 bases and J by 3 bases, leaving 12 bases between them. On this clonotype itself: As yet, its antigen is unknown.

Sequencing used whole blood. This receptor was taken from an adult who was a healthcare worker with PCR-confirmed SARS-CoV-2 infection or an uninfected control (not recorded which). The chain carries TRBV14 and TRBJ2-1; D is perhaps TRBD2 (6 bases). The CDR3 protein is CASSHFAGNYNEQFF. CDR3 in DNA: TGTGCCAGCAGCCATTTTGCGGGAAACTACAATGAGCAGTTCTTC. The full variable domain, with the rest looked up from reference TRBV14 and TRBJ2-1, is EAGVTQFPSHSVIEKGQTVTLRCDPISGHDNLYWYRRVMGKEIKFLLHFVKESKQDESGMPNNRFLAERTGGTYSTLKVQPAELEDSGVYFCASSHFAGNYNEQFFGPGTRLTVL.